These 13 T cell receptor beta chains originate from one sample sequenced in a study of post-analysis software for immune sequencing data. General study results and limits: In patients, TRBV5-6, TRBV5-1 and TRBV20-1 belonged to five TRBV segments found more frequently than in controls.

For these receptors, no antigen is known. Every TCR beta cDNA library bore unique molecular identifiers. TCRdb reanalysed the PCR reads using MiXCR and keeps one entry per CDR3 protein. The sample lists hundreds of thousands of distinct CDR3 sequences, 55% to 60% occurring once. The specimen was blood. The receptors were sampled from a girl aged 2-10 years with multiple sclerosis.

V usage is TRBV9 and J usage is TRBJ2-1; 7 positions agree with TRBD2. CDR3 length: 15 amino acids. Germline CDR1 reads SGDLS; CDR2 reads YYNGEE. V shed 0 bases and J 4 bases; nucleotides not matched to a gene: 4. DNA of the CDR3: TGTGCCAGCAGCGTAGGGCTAGCGGAATACAATGAGCAGTTCTTC. Residues: CASSVGLAEYNEQFF.

The chain links TRBV6-4 to TRBJ1-1, with no clear D. V lost 8 bases to trimming and J lost 4 bases, with 14 bases between them. Germline assignment: CDR1 MRHNA and CDR2 SNTAGT. The CDR3 has 13 residues. The chain's CDR3 is CASGSQVGTEAFF. The CDR3 DNA follows: TGTGCCAGCGGGTCCCAGGTCGGCACTGAAGCTTTCTTT.

The chain is built from TRBV10-3 and TRBJ1-3; a possible D gene is TRBD1 (6 bases). CDR1 is ENHRY, CDR2 SYGVKD, per germline. The V end was cut by 3 bases, the J end by 2 bases, with 11 bases between. The CDR3 totals 15 residues. The CDR3 nucleotides are TGTGCCATCAGTGATACAGGGAAGGCTGGAAACACCATATATTTT. This translates into CAISDTGKAGNTIYF.

The CDR3 region is CASSQDPPGRLYNEQFF. The CDR3 DNA reads as TGCGCCAGCAGCCAAGATCCCCCTGGACGTCTCTACAATGAGCAGTTCTTC. The gene calls are TRBV4-3 and TRBJ2-1; D gene ambiguous. The CDR3 has 17 amino acids. Germline assignment: CDR1 LGHNA and CDR2 YSLEER. V gave up 0 bases and J gave up 3 bases, with 15 bases separating them.

The rearrangement uses TRBV12-3 or TRBV12-4 and TRBJ2-5; no clear D. The length of the CDR3 is 14 residues. With 1 base removed from V and 1 base from J, the gap between germline ends came to 7 bases. The CDR3 region has the DNA TGTGCCAGCAGTTTAGACCGGGTCCAAGAGACCCAGTACTTC. The encoded protein is CASSLDRVQETQYF.

The V and J genes are TRBV9 and TRBJ2-7, with 7 bases that match TRBD2. CDR1 is SGDLS, CDR2 YYNGEE, per germline. V lost 0 bases and J lost 5; bases outside the gene matches: 8. The CDR3 is 15 amino acids. The DNA for the CDR3 is TGTGCCAGCAGCGTAGGTCCCGGGACTACCCACGAGCAGTACTTC. Translated: CASSVGPGTTHEQYF.

CDR3 sequence reads: CASTGGRTGELFF. CDR3 sequence (DNA): TGCGCCAGCACAGGGGGAAGGACCGGGGAGCTGTTTTTT. This chain connects TRBV5-1 to TRBJ2-2; 7 nucleotides match TRBD1. Germline assignment: CDR1 SGHRS and CDR2 YFSETQ. The CDR3 has 13 residues. The V segment lost 6 bases and the J segment 5 bases; nucleotides outside the gene matches: 4. Full variable domain (remainder filled in from reference TRBV5-1 and TRBJ2-2): KAGVTQTPRYLIKTRGQQVTLSCSPISGHRSVSWYQQTPGQGLQFLFEYFSETQRNKGNFPGRFSGRQFSNSRSEMNVSTLELGDSALYLCASTGGRTGELFFGEGSRLTVL.

CDR3 nucleotides: TGTGCCATCCGAGGGCCAGAAAATGGAGAGACCCAGTACTTC. Amino acid sequence: CAIRGPENGETQYF. V gene TRBV10-3 combines with J gene TRBJ2-5, with D possibly matching TRBD2 (5 bases). The CDR3 contains 14 residues. Germline V gene lookup returns CDR1 ENHRY and CDR2 SYGVKD. The V and J ends lost 8 bases and 4 bases respectively, with 17 bases between them.

The CDR3 loop reads CASSVGAGQGLTDTQYF. The CDR3 DNA follows: TGTGCCAGCAGCGTTGGAGCGGGACAGGGGTTAACAGATACGCAGTATTTT. V is TRBV9 and J is TRBJ2-3, with TRBD1 identical over 10 bases. The CDR3 length is 17 residues. V lost 2 bases and J lost 3; bases outside the gene matches: 9. The germline V gene has CDR1 SGDLS and CDR2 YYNGEE.

The rearrangement uses TRBV29-1 and TRBJ1-2, with a weak D call TRBD1 (6 bases). CDR1 is SQVTM, CDR2 ANQGSEA, per germline. The length of the CDR3 is 13 residues. The ends were cut back, 5 bases at V and 2 bases at J, with 12 bases in the middle. CDR3 coding DNA: TGCAGCGTTCGGACAGAGGCCAACTATGGCTACACCTTC. It specifies CSVRTEANYGYTF.

To note about this clonotype: At one end, the junction sequence differs from germline, possibly due to a read error. The chain is built from TRBV11-2 and TRBJ2-4; 7 positions match TRBD1. The J call may be faulty, since TRBJ2-7 better matches the DNA end. The CDR3 has 18 residues. Germline V gene data show CDR1 as SGHAT and CDR2 as FQNNGV. As DNA, the CDR3 is TGTACCAGCAGCTCCGACAGGGACCTATTCCTACAGACGTACGAGCAGTACTTC. It is translated as CTSSSDRDLFLQTYEQYF.

The rearrangement joins TRBV21-1 to TRBJ2-7; TRBD1 reflects the table's D call only, with no check against the DNA. TRBV21-1 is an annotated pseudogene. CDR3 length: 19 amino acids. CDR3 nucleotides: TGTGCCAGCAGCAAAGAAAGTAGGGGGCCCCTACCCCTCTCCTACGAGCAGTACTTC. Encoded protein: CASSKESRGPLPLSYEQYF.

To note about this clonotype: One base away lies a much larger clone, so this may be a sequencing read error. The J gene is TRBJ1-2, the V gene TRBV12-3 or TRBV12-4, with D unresolved. The V end was cut by 4 bases, the J end by 4 bases, with 10 bases between. The CDR3 extends over 13 amino acids. The CDR3 region is CASSSDRPYGYTF. The CDR3 DNA sequence: TGTGCCAGCAGTTCGGACCGACCCTATGGCTACACCTTC.